This is a list of T cell receptor beta chains from one sample in a study of blood T cells in healthy people across ages. MiXCR was run by TCRdb on the 5' RACE reads, yielding one entry per CDR3 protein. This sample carries 550,000 to 750,000 distinct CDR3 sequences, about 21% of them seen once, and the ten largest clones take under 4%. The sample comprised blood. These receptors came from a man between 65 and 79 years old in good health. Both conserved end residues are part of each CDR3. D genes are given only for firm matches. Not all rows give a size; the values are once, few, many and, for expanded clones, a class.

v_gene: TRBV7-2; d_gene: TRBD1; j_gene: TRBJ1-4; abundance: .; CDR3aa: CASSLVRQGDEKLFF; CDR3nt: TGTGCCAGCAGCTTAGTTAGGCAGGGGGATGAAAAACTGTTTTTT
v_gene: TRBV5-1; d_gene: .; j_gene: TRBJ1-4; abundance: .; CDR3aa: CASSVGGVRDGALFF; CDR3nt: TGCGCCAGCAGCGTGGGGGGAGTCAGGGACGGAGCACTGTTTTTT
v_gene: TRBV6-2/TRBV6-3; d_gene: TRBD2; j_gene: TRBJ2-1; abundance: few; CDR3aa: CASSWGGRLGEQFF; CDR3nt: TGTGCCAGCAGTTGGGGCGGGAGGTTAGGTGAGCAGTTCTTC
v_gene: TRBV6-5; d_gene: TRBD1; j_gene: TRBJ1-1; abundance: few; CDR3aa: CASTTGQGLGTEAFF; CDR3nt: TGTGCCAGCACCACCGGACAGGGATTGGGAACTGAAGCTTTCTTT
v_gene: TRBV20-1; d_gene: .; j_gene: TRBJ2-3; abundance: few; CDR3aa: CSAGFSEADTQYF; CDR3nt: TGCAGTGCGGGTTTTAGCGAAGCAGATACGCAGTATTTT
v_gene: TRBV7-9; d_gene: TRBD2; j_gene: TRBJ2-7; abundance: .; CDR3aa: CASSPSVLAGGYEQYF; CDR3nt: TGTGCCAGCAGCCCGTCGGTCCTAGCGGGAGGCTACGAGCAGTACTTC
v_gene: TRBV20-1; d_gene: TRBD1; j_gene: TRBJ1-2; abundance: .; CDR3aa: CSARQGSNYGYTF; CDR3nt: TGCAGTGCCCGACAGGGGAGTAACTATGGCTACACCTTC
v_gene: TRBV20-1; d_gene: .; j_gene: TRBJ1-4; abundance: .; CDR3aa: CSARVDGEKLFF; CDR3nt: TGCAGTGCTAGAGTTGACGGTGAAAAACTGTTTTTT
v_gene: TRBV12-3/TRBV12-4; d_gene: .; j_gene: TRBJ1-6; abundance: .; CDR3aa: CASRSDRLMNSPLHF; CDR3nt: TGTGCCAGCAGATCGGACAGACTTATGAACTCACCCCTCCACTTT
v_gene: TRBV5-5; d_gene: .; j_gene: TRBJ1-1; abundance: .; CDR3aa: CASSLVARNTEAFF; CDR3nt: TGTGCCAGCAGCTTGGTAGCCAGGAACACTGAAGCTTTCTTT
v_gene: TRBV7-6; d_gene: .; j_gene: TRBJ2-1; abundance: .; CDR3aa: CASSRRNNEQFF; CDR3nt: TGTGCCAGCAGCCGGAGGAACAATGAGCAGTTCTTC
v_gene: TRBV28; d_gene: TRBD2; j_gene: TRBJ2-3; abundance: few; CDR3aa: CASGASGKTGTDTQYF; CDR3nt: TGTGCCAGTGGGGCTAGCGGAAAGACGGGAACAGATACGCAGTATTTT
v_gene: TRBV7-6; d_gene: TRBD2; j_gene: TRBJ2-1; abundance: few; CDR3aa: CASRGTSGINEQFF; CDR3nt: TGTGCCAGCAGGGGGACTAGCGGGATCAATGAGCAGTTCTTC
v_gene: TRBV15; d_gene: TRBD1; j_gene: TRBJ2-5; abundance: many; CDR3aa: CATSGRQGSETQYF; CDR3nt: TGTGCCACCAGCGGACGACAGGGTAGCGAGACCCAGTACTTC
v_gene: TRBV29-1; d_gene: TRBD2; j_gene: TRBJ2-1; abundance: few; CDR3aa: CSATEASGRNEQFF; CDR3nt: TGCAGCGCCACAGAGGCTAGCGGGAGGAATGAGCAGTTCTTC
v_gene: TRBV12-3/TRBV12-4; d_gene: .; j_gene: TRBJ2-5; abundance: .; CDR3aa: CASSSQLGLGETQYF; CDR3nt: TGTGCCAGCAGCTCCCAACTAGGACTGGGAGAGACCCAGTACTTC
v_gene: TRBV7-2; d_gene: .; j_gene: TRBJ2-7; abundance: few; CDR3aa: CASSQTDSSHEQYF; CDR3nt: TGTGCCAGCAGCCAAACCGACAGTTCCCACGAGCAGTACTTC
v_gene: TRBV6-6; d_gene: TRBD2; j_gene: TRBJ2-7; abundance: .; CDR3aa: CASSYEGTSGNGQYF; CDR3nt: TGTGCCAGCAGTTACGAAGGGACTAGCGGAAATGGGCAGTACTTC
v_gene: TRBV20-1; d_gene: .; j_gene: TRBJ2-7; abundance: .; CDR3aa: CSARDRGLSSYEQYF; CDR3nt: TGCAGTGCTAGAGATCGTGGATTAAGCTCCTACGAGCAGTACTTC
v_gene: TRBV5-1; d_gene: TRBD1; j_gene: TRBJ1-2; abundance: .; CDR3aa: CASRQGASDGYTF; CDR3nt: TGCGCCAGCAGACAGGGGGCGTCGGATGGCTACACCTTC
v_gene: TRBV11-2; d_gene: .; j_gene: TRBJ2-2; abundance: .; CDR3aa: CASSQLPWGDNYTGELFF; CDR3nt: TGTGCCAGCAGCCAACTGCCGTGGGGGGATAATTACACCGGGGAGCTGTTTTTT
v_gene: TRBV10-3; d_gene: TRBD2; j_gene: TRBJ2-7; abundance: few; CDR3aa: CAISELSAGTSVPYEQYF; CDR3nt: TGTGCCATCAGTGAACTTTCCGCCGGGACTAGCGTCCCCTACGAGCAGTACTTC
v_gene: TRBV20-1; d_gene: .; j_gene: TRBJ2-1; abundance: .; CDR3aa: CSARDMDLSYNEQFF; CDR3nt: TGCAGTGCTAGAGATATGGACCTCTCCTACAATGAGCAGTTCTTC
v_gene: TRBV15; d_gene: .; j_gene: TRBJ2-7; abundance: many; CDR3aa: CATSRGGNEQYF; CDR3nt: TGTGCCACCAGCAGAGGAGGAAACGAGCAGTACTTC
v_gene: TRBV10-3; d_gene: TRBD2; j_gene: TRBJ2-1; abundance: .; CDR3aa: CAITKLAGGENEQFF; CDR3nt: TGTGCCATCACCAAACTAGCGGGAGGGGAGAATGAGCAGTTCTTC
v_gene: TRBV12-3/TRBV12-4; d_gene: TRBD2; j_gene: TRBJ2-1; abundance: .; CDR3aa: CASRYGTSGSGEQFF; CDR3nt: TGTGCCAGCAGGTATGGGACTAGCGGGAGTGGTGAGCAGTTCTTC